These 3 T cell receptor beta chains were all obtained from the same sample, sequenced in a study of T cells in women clearing cervical HPV infection. The repertoire was sequenced with immunoSEQ multiplex PCR; TCRdb's copy has only in-frame clones and lacks some. Reported are 30,000 to 40,000 clones; the ten largest clones contain 1.4%. The specimen sequenced was blood buffy coat. The source of these receptors is a woman between 18 and 75 years old with a cervical HPV16 infection that either progressed to CIN3+ or cleared (not recorded which).

A note on this clone: The observed sequence ends 3 residues before the CDR3 terminus, with the missing tail filled in from the germline J gene. V is TRBV6-2 or TRBV6-3 and J is TRBJ1-2; D possibly corresponds to TRBD1 (5 bases). There are 14 residues in the CDR3. Germline lookup yields CDR1 MNHEY and CDR2 SVGEGT. The CDR3 is CASSYTQGSETYTF. The sequenced part of the CDR3 DNA is TGTGCCAGCAGTTACACCCAGGGATCTGAGACC.

Concerning this clone itself: The junction differs from germline at one of its ends, possibly a read error. Different DNA sequences within this sample yield the same CDR3. The covered CDR3 bases are TGTGCCAGTAGTATGGTAGGAGCGGGAAACACT. Protein product: CASSMVGAGNT. The complete CDR3 sequence is CASSMVGAGNTIYF. V gene TRBV19 combines with J gene TRBJ1-3; D is ambiguous. The CDR3 goes on 3 residues after the read ends, and that part is filled in from the germline J gene. CDR3 size: 14 residues. The V gene's germline CDR1 is LNHDA and CDR2 SQIVND (reference sequence).

With regard to this clone: The read gets to within 3 residues of the CDR3 end, and the germline J gene fills in the rest. The rearrangement uses TRBV10-3 and TRBJ2-3, with D maybe TRBD1 (5 bases). From germline, CDR1 is ENHRY and CDR2 SYGVKD. With 1 base removed from V and 2 bases from J, the gap between germline ends came to 10 bases. The CDR3 runs 15 residues. The CDR3 region is CAISEWGVPTDTQYF. The covered CDR3 bases are TGTGCCATCAGTGAGTGGGGCGTACCCACAGATACG.